The rows below give T cell receptor beta chains drawn from one sample of a study of cytomegalovirus exposure and HLA in healthy donors. Sequencing used immunoSEQ multiplex PCR; TCRdb keeps in-frame clones, though not all of them. This table lists over 65,000 clones. The sample taken for sequencing was PBMCs. The receptors originated from a man aged 25 to 40 in good health and CMV-seronegative. Each CDR3 is given with its conserved first and last residue.

CDR3: CASSLAAGDYGYTF; V: TRBV11-2; J: TRBJ1-2
CDR3: CASSLLDSLSGANVLTF; V: TRBV5-6; J: TRBJ2-6
CDR3: CASSYQSTDTQYF; V: TRBV27; J: TRBJ2-3
CDR3: CASSFRTGGSEKLFF; V: TRBV28; J: TRBJ1-4
CDR3: CASSSGGSQAFF; V: TRBV5-1; J: TRBJ1-1
CDR3: CASSSHSSGNTIYF; V: TRBV7-6; J: TRBJ1-3
CDR3: CASSLGQNGYTF; V: TRBV18; J: TRBJ1-2
CDR3: CASSGTGYNEQFF; V: TRBV2; J: TRBJ2-1
CDR3: CASSLVTSGRPSYNEQFF; V: TRBV5-6; J: TRBJ2-1
CDR3: CASSLSTSGGHNEQFF; V: TRBV5-4; J: TRBJ2-1
CDR3: CASSDGSGNTIYF; V: TRBV5-1; J: TRBJ1-3
CDR3: CASSLLGDYEQYF; V: TRBV27; J: TRBJ2-7
CDR3: CASSANQGYNEQFF; V: TRBV19; J: TRBJ2-1
CDR3: CASTPGRMNTEAFF; V: TRBV28; J: TRBJ1-1
CDR3: CASSRTSFYEQYF; V: TRBV7-2; J: TRBJ2-7
CDR3: CASSQDPSRDDTGELFF; V: TRBV4-1; J: TRBJ2-2
CDR3: CASSGRDISHQQFF; V: TRBV6-1; J: TRBJ2-1
CDR3: CASSLAQGADQPQHF; V: TRBV7-9; J: TRBJ1-5
CDR3: CAFDRADTQYF; V: TRBV30; J: TRBJ2-3
CDR3: CATSIRQGATEAFF; V: TRBV15; J: TRBJ1-1
CDR3: CASSQRTGGTSTDTQYF; V: TRBV7-9; J: TRBJ2-3
CDR3: CASSARGTQHF; V: TRBV2; J: TRBJ1-5
CDR3: CASSSRSGSGETQYF; V: TRBV6-1; J: TRBJ2-5
CDR3: CASRDTSGSSSYNEQFF; V: TRBV7-9; J: TRBJ2-1
CDR3: CASSSGGAFGANVLTF; V: TRBV4-1; J: TRBJ2-6
CDR3: CASEEETGLNYGYTF; V: TRBV2; J: TRBJ1-2
CDR3: CASSATVSARNTGELFF; V: TRBV5-4; J: TRBJ2-2
CDR3: CASSMGGITDTQYF; V: TRBV7-7; J: TRBJ2-3
CDR3: CASSPMRGGGGYTF; V: TRBV7-9; J: TRBJ1-2
CDR3: CASRRTGLNSPLHF; V: TRBV2; J: TRBJ1-6
CDR3: CSDMRGRGYTF; V: TRBV20-1; J: TRBJ1-2
CDR3: CASSEGANTGELFF; V: TRBV5-1; J: TRBJ2-2
CDR3: CASSIGPSNQPQHF; V: TRBV19; J: TRBJ1-5
CDR3: CASSPQDRWGAEAFF; V: TRBV5-6; J: TRBJ1-1
CDR3: CASSRAGAGETQYF; V: TRBV4-2; J: TRBJ2-5
CDR3: CASSLRGVDEQFF; V: TRBV4-3; J: TRBJ2-1
CDR3: CASSQTSGSSYEQYF; V: TRBV11-2; J: TRBJ2-7
CDR3: CASSPLGSGSGETQYF; V: TRBV2; J: TRBJ2-5
CDR3: CAISETGDYTGELFF; V: TRBV10-3; J: TRBJ2-2
CDR3: CASSYSIGVTGELFF; V: TRBV6-5; J: TRBJ2-2
CDR3: CSVDPPAGEFSYNEQFF; V: TRBV29-1; J: TRBJ2-1
CDR3: CSVDAGSGGELFF; V: TRBV29-1; J: TRBJ2-2
CDR3: CASSFHSQETQYF; V: TRBV19; J: TRBJ2-5
CDR3: CASSLGQALPPYF; V: TRBV7-2; J: TRBJ2-7
CDR3: CASSPPGGGAYNEQFF; V: TRBV5-1; J: TRBJ2-1
CDR3: CAIRGGRNQPQHF; V: TRBV2; J: TRBJ1-5
CDR3: CASSLGPGTEAFF; V: TRBV11-2; J: TRBJ1-1
CDR3: CASRAGSPPEAFF; V: TRBV2; J: TRBJ1-1
CDR3: CAWSYGTSGTTDTQYF; V: TRBV30; J: TRBJ2-3
CDR3: CASSQGLNYGYTF; V: TRBV4-2; J: TRBJ1-2
CDR3: CASSSQGNTEAFF; V: TRBV11-1; J: TRBJ1-1
CDR3: CASSPPTGYPEAFF; V: TRBV18; J: TRBJ1-1
CDR3: CATSRVGQGESYEQYF; V: TRBV15; J: TRBJ2-7
CDR3: CASSQSGRGDYGYTF; V: TRBV4-1; J: TRBJ1-2
CDR3: CASMPRDRGHGGYTF; V: TRBV6-1; J: TRBJ1-2